This T cell receptor (beta chain) was documented in a study of CD8 T cells in ankylosing spondylitis. From the 5' RACE reads, TCRdb called clonotypes with MiXCR, one entry per CDR3 protein. The sample has around 150,000 distinct CDR3 sequences, roughly 18% seen once. This clonotype was observed a handful of times. The antigen is undetermined. This CDR3 is built from 15 residues. Germline assignment: CDR1 LNHDA and CDR2 SQIVND (reference sequence). The J segment lost 3 bases and the V segment lost 2 bases, leaving 7 bases of the junction unmatched. Study conclusions and caveats: Previously reported in reactive arthritis synovial fluid and blood were some of the motif variants. Disease-linked clones were CD8+ and relatively rare in peripheral blood.

The sequenced sample consisted of blood, either unsorted or a sorted T cell fraction (not recorded which). The chain combines TRBV19 with TRBJ2-7, with TRBD2 matching 7 bases. This sequence was found in a male donor with ankylosing spondylitis or in good health (not recorded which). CDR3 sequence reads: CASSIPGLSIYEQYF. The CDR3 nucleotides read TGTGCCAGTAGTATACCGGGACTATCGATCTACGAGCAGTACTTC.